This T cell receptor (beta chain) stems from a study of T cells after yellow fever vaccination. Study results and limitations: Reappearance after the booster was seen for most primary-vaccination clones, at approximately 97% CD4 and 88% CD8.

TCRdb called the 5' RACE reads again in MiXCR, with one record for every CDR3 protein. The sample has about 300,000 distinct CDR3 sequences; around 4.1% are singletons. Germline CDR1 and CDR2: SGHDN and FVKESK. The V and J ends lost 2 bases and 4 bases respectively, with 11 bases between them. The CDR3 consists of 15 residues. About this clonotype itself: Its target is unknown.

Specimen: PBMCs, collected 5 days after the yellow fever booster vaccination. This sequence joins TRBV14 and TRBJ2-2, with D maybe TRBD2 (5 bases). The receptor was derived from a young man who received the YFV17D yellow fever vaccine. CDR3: CASSQSRGFTGELFF. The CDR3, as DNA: TGTGCCAGCAGCCAAAGTCGAGGGTTCACCGGGGAGCTGTTTTTT.